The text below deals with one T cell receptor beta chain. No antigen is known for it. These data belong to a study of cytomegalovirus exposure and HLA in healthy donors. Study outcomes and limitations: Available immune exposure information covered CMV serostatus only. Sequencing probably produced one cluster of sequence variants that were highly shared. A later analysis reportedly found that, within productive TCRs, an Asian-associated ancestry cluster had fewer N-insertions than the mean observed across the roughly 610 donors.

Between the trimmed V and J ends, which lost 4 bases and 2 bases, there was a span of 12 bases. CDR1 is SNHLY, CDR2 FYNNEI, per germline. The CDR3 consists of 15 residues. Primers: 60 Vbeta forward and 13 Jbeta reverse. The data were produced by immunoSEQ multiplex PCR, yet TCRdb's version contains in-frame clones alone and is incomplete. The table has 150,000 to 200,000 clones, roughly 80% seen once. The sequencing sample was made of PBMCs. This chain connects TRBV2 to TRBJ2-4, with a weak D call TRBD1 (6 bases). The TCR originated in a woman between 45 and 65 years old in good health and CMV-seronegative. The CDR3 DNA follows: TGTGCCAGCAGTGCCCTTACAGGGCCCAAAAACATTCAGTACTTC. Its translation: CASSALTGPKNIQYF.